These T cell receptor beta chains were read from a single sample in a study of blood T cell repertoires in COVID-19. Sequencing used immunoSEQ multiplex PCR; TCRdb keeps in-frame clones, though not all of them. Seen here are 300,000 to 350,000 clones, approximately 90% observed once, and the top ten hold approximately 7.5%. The sequencing input was peripheral blood. All receptors derive from a woman aged 25 to 39 with COVID-19, enrolled during active disease. Each CDR3 is given without its conserved first and last residue. Fields, in order: V gene, J gene, CDR3 protein.

V gene: TRBV28; J gene: TRBJ2-3; CDR3 protein: ASSSVADTQY
V gene: TRBV7-9; J gene: TRBJ2-1; CDR3 protein: ASSFVAGEQF
V gene: TRBV7-9; J gene: TRBJ1-6; CDR3 protein: ASSPGEVYNSPLH
V gene: TRBV11-3; J gene: TRBJ2-2; CDR3 protein: ASSLGGTGNTGELF
V gene: TRBV10-3; J gene: TRBJ2-1; CDR3 protein: AIRPSSGSSYNEQF
V gene: TRBV19; J gene: TRBJ2-7; CDR3 protein: ASSKFLAGAYEQY
V gene: TRBV5-5; J gene: TRBJ1-5; CDR3 protein: ASSLGNRVGSNQPQH
V gene: TRBV4-2; J gene: TRBJ2-7; CDR3 protein: ASSQDFRGLYEQY
V gene: TRBV11-3; J gene: TRBJ2-1; CDR3 protein: ASSPGQGYNEQF
V gene: TRBV7-2; J gene: TRBJ2-3; CDR3 protein: ASSRGLARGTDTQY
V gene: TRBV19; J gene: TRBJ1-5; CDR3 protein: ASSINTVNQPQH
V gene: TRBV11-2; J gene: TRBJ1-3; CDR3 protein: ASSWTDSGNTIY
V gene: TRBV5-4; J gene: TRBJ1-4; CDR3 protein: ASSSRTAPEKLF
V gene: TRBV19; J gene: TRBJ1-1; CDR3 protein: ASSFGWAGAANTEAF
V gene: TRBV28; J gene: TRBJ2-7; CDR3 protein: ASSVPTGGVYEQY
V gene: TRBV6-4; J gene: TRBJ2-4; CDR3 protein: ASSREGGPEDIQY
V gene: TRBV19; J gene: TRBJ1-1; CDR3 protein: ASSPQPGQGEPQGF
V gene: TRBV28; J gene: TRBJ2-5; CDR3 protein: ASSFPSGSEETQY
V gene: TRBV4-3; J gene: TRBJ2-2; CDR3 protein: ASSQSLDFTGELF
V gene: TRBV6-4; J gene: TRBJ2-1; CDR3 protein: ASIRRTSGRTSYNEQF